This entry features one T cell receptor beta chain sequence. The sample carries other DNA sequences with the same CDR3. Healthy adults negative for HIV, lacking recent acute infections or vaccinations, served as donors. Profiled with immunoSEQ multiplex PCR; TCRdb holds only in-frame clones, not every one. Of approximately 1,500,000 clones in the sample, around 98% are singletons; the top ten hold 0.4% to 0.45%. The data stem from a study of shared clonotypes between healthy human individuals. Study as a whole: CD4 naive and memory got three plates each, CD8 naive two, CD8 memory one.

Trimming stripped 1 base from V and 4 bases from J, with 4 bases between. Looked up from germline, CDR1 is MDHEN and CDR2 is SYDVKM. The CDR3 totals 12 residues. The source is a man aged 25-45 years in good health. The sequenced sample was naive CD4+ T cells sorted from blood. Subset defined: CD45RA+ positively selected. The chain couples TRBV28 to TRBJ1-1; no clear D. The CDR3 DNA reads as TGTGCCAGCAGTTTATCCTTCACTGAAGCTTTCTTT. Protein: CASSLSFTEAFF.